This T cell receptor beta chain was identified in a study of CD8 T cells in ankylosing spondylitis (dated by TCRdb to about 2017). For context, the study as a whole: The study set out to find disease-linked TCR variants by profiling T cell receptor beta repertoires in ankylosing spondylitis patients and healthy donors. The full study cohort was made up of 25 ankylosing spondylitis patients and more than 90 healthy donors. Peripheral blood was sampled, and synovial fluid was also collected from ankylosing spondylitis patients.

Beyond this particular receptor, the publication reports: A CD8+ phenotype was shown by the disease-linked clones, which were found at relatively low frequencies in peripheral blood. A TCR beta motif of about 8 highly homologous amino acid variants appeared characteristic of blood from ankylosing spondylitis patients. Some motif variants had previously been reported in the synovial fluid and blood of reactive arthritis patients, which suggests shared mechanisms of disease initiation. Significant enrichment of the disease-linked clones was reported in matched synovial fluid samples from ankylosing spondylitis patients.

The sequencer was an Illumina HiSeq 2500. Quantitative 5'-RACE with molecular barcodes was used to prepare TCR beta libraries. The authors processed their data as follows. To identify disease-linked TCR variants, a new computational method was used, one built on a probabilistic model of VDJ rearrangement. Using fastp at Q25 and MiXCR, TCRdb reprocessed the public reads and kept productive beta chains. One record per CDR3 amino acid sequence lists the most common genes and DNA. The V and J calls, along with clone size, are taken from TCRdb and not from the paper's own processing. The sample table contains hundreds of thousands of distinct CDR3 sequences; only one count was recorded for more than 9.5% of them. The ten biggest clones cover nearly 7% of the sample. The germline V and J ends show losses of 4 bases and 4 bases respectively, and no gene match explains 21 bases of the junction. From the cysteine through the phenylalanine, the CDR3 covers 20 amino acids. Only CDR3 DNA remains: 60 bases, in frame from the first base. From a lookup of the germline V gene (reference sequence), CDR1 and CDR2 are SGHAT and FQDESV.

Of note for this clonotype: The antigen it binds to is not known. One base away there is no much larger clone; base qualities are not given.

The V and J genes are TRBV11-1 and TRBJ2-3; TRBD1 aligns with 9 central bases. The sequenced sample was blood, either unsorted or a sorted T cell fraction (not recorded which). The sequence was collected from a male donor with ankylosing spondylitis. The sequenced DNA is TGTGCCAGCAGCTCACCGAGGACGACCCGGGACAGGGTAAACCCAGATACGCAGTATTTT. Translated, this gives CASSSPRTTRDRVNPDTQYF. The variable domain in full, with residues beyond the CDR3 obtained from the reference TRBV11-1 and TRBJ2-3 genes, is EAEVAQSPRYKITEKSQAVAFWCDPISGHATLYWYRQILGQGPELLVQFQDESVVDDSQLPKDRFSAERLKGVDSTLKIQPAELGDSAMYLCASSSPRTTRDRVNPDTQYFGPGTRLTVL.